Below are 18 T cell receptor beta chains sequenced from a single sample in a study of post-analysis software for immune sequencing data. Study-wide results and caveats: Controls had lower frequencies than patients of roughly five TRBV segments, which included TRBV5-6, TRBV5-1 and TRBV20-1.

Unique molecular identifiers were present in the TCR beta cDNA libraries. TCRdb reprocessed the PCR reads with MiXCR, giving one entry per CDR3 protein. The table records roughly 570,000 distinct CDR3 sequences, around a third of them present only once. These receptors' antigens are unknown. Sequencing was performed on blood. The source is a girl aged 2-17 years with multiple sclerosis.

This clonotype turned up a few times. The chain is built from TRBV6-5 and TRBJ2-1, with D perhaps matching TRBD1 or TRBD2 (5 bases each). V shed 5 bases and J shed 0 bases, with 11 bases lying between them. Germline assignment: CDR1 MNHEY and CDR2 SVGAGI. The CDR3 consists of 15 residues. The CDR3 sequence is CASSLKGSSYNEQFF. CDR3 in DNA: TGTGCCAGCAGTCTCAAGGGGAGCTCCTACAATGAGCAGTTCTTC.

This clonotype was detected a few times. This chain connects TRBV6-4 to TRBJ1-2; D gene unclear. V dropped 2 bases and J dropped 8 bases, with 21 bases sitting between them. CDR3 length: 16 amino acids. CDR1 is MRHNA, CDR2 SNTAGT, per germline. CDR3 residues: CASSDQIGRPPRGYTF. CDR3 coding DNA: TGTGCCAGCAGTGACCAGATTGGACGACCCCCGAGGGGCTACACCTTC.

This clonotype was counted between two and nine times. The chain uses TRBV12-3 or TRBV12-4 and TRBJ2-5, with D tentatively TRBD1 (6 bases). The V and J ends lost 6 bases and 3 bases respectively, with 14 bases between them. The CDR3 contains 14 residues. The CDR3 region is CASRKQGIEETQYF. The CDR3 nucleotides read TGTGCCAGCAGGAAACAGGGTATTGAAGAGACCCAGTACTTC.

This clonotype was picked up a small number of times. J is TRBJ2-6 and V is TRBV5-5; a possible D gene is TRBD1 (5 bases). Trimming pared 3 bases from V and 0 bases from J, leaving 16 bases between. The CDR3 consists of 18 residues. The germline V gene encodes CDR1 SGHKS and CDR2 YYEKEE (reference sequence). Written as DNA, the CDR3 is TGTGCCAGCAGCTCGCAGGGTGTCCTGAGCTCTGGGGCCAACGTCCTGACTTTC. Amino acid sequence: CASSSQGVLSSGANVLTF.

V usage is TRBV18 and J usage is TRBJ2-5; no firm D call. Trimming cost V 3 bases and J 1 base, with 9 bases left between them. The germline V gene encodes CDR1 KGHSH and CDR2 LQKENI. This CDR3 has 14 residues. As DNA, the CDR3 is TGTGCCAGCTCACCGACGAGGATCCAAGAGACCCAGTACTTC. Its translation: CASSPTRIQETQYF.

V is TRBV3-1 and J is TRBJ1-2; D is unclear. The V end was cut by 1 base, the J end by 4 bases, with 10 bases between. The CDR3 length is 14 residues. From germline, CDR1 is LGHDT and CDR2 YNNKEL (reference sequence). The CDR3 DNA sequence: TGTGCCAGCAGCCAAGTGGGGTCGAGCTATGGCTACACCTTC. Protein product: CASSQVGSSYGYTF.

The V and J genes are TRBV9 and TRBJ1-2, with D unresolved. The CDR3 is 14 amino acids. The V and J ends lost 0 bases and 7 bases respectively, with 13 bases between them. CDR1 and CDR2 from the germline V gene are SGDLS and YYNGEE. The CDR3 DNA sequence: TGTGCCAGCAGCGTAGCCGAGACTAGATCTGGCTACACCTTC. It encodes CASSVAETRSGYTF.

This clonotype has at least ten counts. This chain uses TRBV6-6 with TRBJ2-1; 7 bases are a match to TRBD1. This CDR3 spans 13 amino acids. Trimming took 4 bases from V and 6 from J; bases not matched to a gene: 3. Looked up from germline, CDR1 is MNHNY and CDR2 is SVGAGI (reference sequence). CDR3 amino acids: CASSLQGPNEQFF. The DNA of the CDR3 is TGTGCCAGCAGTTTACAGGGGCCCAATGAGCAGTTCTTC.

V and J are TRBV15 and TRBJ2-7; D is uncertain. Per germline, CDR1 LNHNV and CDR2 YYDKDF (reference sequence). Trimming removed 6 bases from V and 3 bases from J, with 12 bases in between. The length of the CDR3 is 13 residues. The CDR3 region has the DNA TGTGCCACCAGTCTGGGCAGAGACTACGAGCAGTACTTC. Residues: CATSLGRDYEQYF. The entire variable domain, with the rest obtained from reference TRBV15 and TRBJ2-7, is as follows: DAMVIQNPRYQVTQFGKPVTLSCSQTLNHNVMYWYQQKSSQAPKLLFHYYDKDFNNEADTPDNFQSRRPNTSFCFLDIRSPGLGDTAMYLCATSLGRDYEQYFGPGTRLTVT.

This clonotype turned up a few times. J is TRBJ2-5 and V is TRBV7-9; 8 bases agree with TRBD2. The V gene's germline CDR1 is SEHNR and CDR2 FQNEAQ (reference sequence). The V gene end was trimmed by 3 bases and the J gene end by 3 bases; junction bases not matched to a gene: 6. The CDR3 is made up of 15 amino acids. The DNA for the CDR3 is TGTGCCAGCAGCTTCGGGCTTAGCGGGGAAGAGACCCAGTACTTC. Translated: CASSFGLSGEETQYF.

The chain combines TRBV10-2 with TRBJ2-5, with D perhaps matching TRBD1 or TRBD2 (5 bases each). V gave up 3 bases and J gave up 11 bases, with 16 bases separating them. Per germline, CDR1 WSHSY and CDR2 SAAADI. There are 13 residues in the CDR3. The CDR3 nucleotides are TGCGCCAGCAGTGAACTGGTGGGGGACGTTCAGTACTTC. Translation: CASSELVGDVQYF.

This clonotype was recorded a few times. Sequence at one end of the junction differs from germline and may be a read error. The V and J genes are TRBV7-7 and TRBJ1-1; no clear D. The CDR3 has 14 amino acids. Germline V CDR1 and CDR2: SSHAT, FNYEAQ (reference sequence). The CDR3 is CASSLLLVNTEAFF. The CDR3 region has the DNA TGTGCTAGCAGCTTATTGTTGGTGAACACTGAAGCTTTCTTT.

The genes are TRBV28 and TRBJ2-3; TRBD2 is a possible D gene (5 bases). Trimming took off 7 bases at V and 1 base at J, with 12 bases between the two ends. This CDR3 is 14 amino acids long. Germline assignment: CDR1 MDHEN and CDR2 SYDVKM. The CDR3 nucleotides are TGTGCCAGCAATACTGGGCGGGGCACAGATACGCAGTATTTT. Residues: CASNTGRGTDTQYF.

In this sample, this clonotype turned up a few times. This chain connects TRBV4-1 to TRBJ1-5; the D gene is possibly TRBD1 (5 bases). V was pared by 3 bases and J by 7 bases, with 19 bases between. The CDR3 is 16 amino acids. CDR1 MGHRA and CDR2 YSYEKL come from the germline V gene. DNA for the CDR3: TGCGCCAGCAGCCAGCGGCCGTCTGGGGGGATACAGCCCCAGCATTTT. This translates into CASSQRPSGGIQPQHF.

In its sample, this clonotype was seen a few times. The V call is TRBV20-1, the J call TRBJ2-5; perhaps TRBD1 as D (6 bases). V lost 5 bases and J 2 bases, leaving 6 bases between the germline ends. CDR1 is DFQATT, CDR2 SNEGSKA, per germline (reference sequence). The length of the CDR3 is 11 residues. The CDR3 sequence is CSAGQQETQYF. The CDR3, as DNA: TGCAGTGCTGGACAGCAAGAGACCCAGTACTTC.

CDR3 in DNA: TGTGCCAGCAGCTCCTTAGGGGGACAGGGCGGCGAGCAGTACTTC. Translating gives CASSSLGGQGGEQYF. The gene calls are TRBV13 and TRBJ2-5, with 9 positions matching TRBD1. TRBJ2-7 explains the end of the DNA better; the J call may be wrong. The CDR3 runs 15 residues. Germline loops: CDR1 PRHDT, CDR2 FYEKMQ (reference sequence).

In its sample, this clonotype was seen many times. The chain uses TRBV29-1 and TRBJ1-2, with a weak D call TRBD1 (6 bases). Per germline, CDR1 SQVTM and CDR2 ANQGSEA. V was cut by 3 bases and J by 0 bases, with 11 bases left in between. The CDR3 is 14 amino acids. The CDR3 DNA follows: TGCAGCGTTGATACAGGGAAGTCTAACTATGGCTACACCTTC. Encoded protein: CSVDTGKSNYGYTF.

The chain uses TRBV2 and TRBJ2-7, with 7 nucleotides matching TRBD1. The J call is doubtful: the DNA matches TRBJ2-5 better. CDR3 size: 14 residues. Germline-derived CDR1 and CDR2 are SNHLY and FYNNEI. The CDR3 region has the DNA TGTGCCAGCAGTGAAGGCCTGGACAGGGAGACCCAGTACTTC. Translation: CASSEGLDRETQYF.